The source of this TCR beta chain is a study of cytomegalovirus exposure and HLA in healthy donors. Findings of the study overall: The classifier was said to identify cytomegalovirus status with high specificity and sensitivity.

In the case of this clone: The antigen is undetermined.

PCR employed 60 Vbeta and 13 Jbeta primers. The data were produced by immunoSEQ multiplex PCR, yet TCRdb's version contains in-frame clones alone and is incomplete. The data hold roughly 120,000 clones, with approximately 80% observed a single time. At collection, donors were nominally healthy, but unrecorded immune exposures were probable. The TCR originated in a man between 40 and 49 years old in good health and CMV-seronegative. Sequencing input: PBMCs.

The CDR3 sequence is CASSDWRGGADTQYF. CDR3 sequence (DNA): TGTGCCAGCAGCGACTGGCGGGGGGGCGCAGATACGCAGTATTTT. This chain uses TRBV11-2 with TRBJ2-3; 9 nucleotides line up with TRBD2. This CDR3 contains 15 residues. J lost 4 bases, V lost 5 bases, and 7 bases had no gene match. Germline CDR1 and CDR2: SGHAT and FQNNGV.